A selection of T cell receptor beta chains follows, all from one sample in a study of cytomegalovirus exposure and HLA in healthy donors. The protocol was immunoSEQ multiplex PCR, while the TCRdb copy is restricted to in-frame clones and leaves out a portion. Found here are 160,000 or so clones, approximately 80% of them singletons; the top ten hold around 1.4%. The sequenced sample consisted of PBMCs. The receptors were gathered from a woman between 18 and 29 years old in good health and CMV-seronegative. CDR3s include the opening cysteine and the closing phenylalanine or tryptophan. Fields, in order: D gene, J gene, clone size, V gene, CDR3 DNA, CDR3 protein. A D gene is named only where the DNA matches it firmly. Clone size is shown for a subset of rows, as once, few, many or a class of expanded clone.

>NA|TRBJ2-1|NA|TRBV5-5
TGTGCCAGCAGCTGGGACAACAACAATGAGCAGTTCTTC
CASSWDNNNEQFF
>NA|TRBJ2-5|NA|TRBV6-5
TGTGCCAGCAGCCATACCCAAAGGAGGGCAGAGACCCAGTACTTC
CASSHTQRRAETQYF
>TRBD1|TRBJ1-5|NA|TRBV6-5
TGTGCCAGCAGAATGACAGGGGGGAGCAATCAGCCCCAGCATTTT
CASRMTGGSNQPQHF
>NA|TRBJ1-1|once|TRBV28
TGTGCCAGCAGGGAGATTGGGAACACTGAAGCTTTCTTT
CASREIGNTEAFF
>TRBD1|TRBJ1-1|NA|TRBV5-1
TGCGCCAGCAGCTTGGTAGGTGGCGGGACAGAGACGAACACTGAAGCTTTCTTT
CASSLVGGGTETNTEAFF
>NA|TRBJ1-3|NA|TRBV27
TGTGCCAGCAGATCCAATGGACAGTCCTCTGGAAACACCATATATTTT
CASRSNGQSSGNTIYF
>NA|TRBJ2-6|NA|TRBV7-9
TGTGCCAGCAGCCCGACTCTTACGCTCGATAACTCTGGGGCCAACGTCCTGACTTTC
CASSPTLTLDNSGANVLTF
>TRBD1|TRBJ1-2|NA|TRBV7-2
TGTGCCAGCAGCTTTCGACAGGGGGCGGGTGGCTACACCTTC
CASSFRQGAGGYTF
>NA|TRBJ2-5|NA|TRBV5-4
TGTGCCAGCAGATCAAATTATGCGGGAGAGACCCAGTACTTC
CASRSNYAGETQYF
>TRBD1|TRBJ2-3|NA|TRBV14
TGTGCCAGCAGCCAAACAGGGGGGATCACAGATACGCAGTATTTT
CASSQTGGITDTQYF
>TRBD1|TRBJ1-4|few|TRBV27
TGTGCCAGCAGTCCATCCGGGGGGACAGGGTTTGAAAAACTGTTTTTT
CASSPSGGTGFEKLFF
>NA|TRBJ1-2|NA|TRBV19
TGTGCCAGTAGTGGCGGGGCGCCCTATGGCTACACCTTC
CASSGGAPYGYTF
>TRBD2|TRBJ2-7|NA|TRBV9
TGTGCCAGCAGCCCAAATAGCGGGGGGGTAACCTACGAGCAGTACTTC
CASSPNSGGVTYEQYF
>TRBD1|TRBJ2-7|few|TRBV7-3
TGTGCCAGCAGCTTAACCTTCGGGACAGGGTCCCACGAGCAGTACTTC
CASSLTFGTGSHEQYF
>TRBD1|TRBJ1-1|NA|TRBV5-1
TGCGCCAGCAGGCTGCCCGGGACAGAGAACACTGAAGCTTTCTTT
CASRLPGTENTEAFF
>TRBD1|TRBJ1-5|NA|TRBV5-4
TGTGCCAGCAGCCCAGGACAGGGGGTGGATCAGCCCCAGCATTTT
CASSPGQGVDQPQHF
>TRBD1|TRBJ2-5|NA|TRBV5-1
TGCGCCAGCAGCTTGACCGGGACAGGGGGCGCAGAGACCCAGTACTTC
CASSLTGTGGAETQYF
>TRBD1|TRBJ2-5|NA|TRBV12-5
TGTGCTAGTGGTTTGGAGACAGGGCTTCGCGAGACCCAGTACTTC
CASGLETGLRETQYF
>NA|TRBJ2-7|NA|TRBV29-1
TGCAGCGTTGGAACGGCTGGAGGGATCGGCTCCTACGAGCAGTACTTC
CSVGTAGGIGSYEQYF
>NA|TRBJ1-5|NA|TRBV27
TGTGCCAGCAGTTTAGGTTTTTTAGGCAATCAGCCCCAGCATTTT
CASSLGFLGNQPQHF
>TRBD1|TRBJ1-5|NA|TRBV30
TGTGCCTGGACCCAGGGGGCGTTAAGCAATCAGCCCCAGCATTTT
CAWTQGALSNQPQHF
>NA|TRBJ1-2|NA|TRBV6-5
TGTGCCAGCAGTTACCAGTCGCACTATGGCTACACCTTC
CASSYQSHYGYTF
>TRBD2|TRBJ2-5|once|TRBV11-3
TGTGCCAGCAGCTTTCGGTCGCTAGCGGGGGGAGGGGAGACCCAGTACTTC
CASSFRSLAGGGETQYF
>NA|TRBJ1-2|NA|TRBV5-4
TGTGCCAGCAGCTTGTATTACGACAGCTTCAGCTACACCTTC
CASSLYYDSFSYTF
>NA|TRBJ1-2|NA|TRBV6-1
TGTGCCAGCAAACCGACCCAGGCAGCTAACTATGGCTACACCTTC
CASKPTQAANYGYTF
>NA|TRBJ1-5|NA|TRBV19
TGTGCCAGTAGACAGGTAACGGGCAATCAGCCCCAGCATTTT
CASRQVTGNQPQHF
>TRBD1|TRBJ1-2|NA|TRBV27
TGTGCCAGCAGTTACGGACAGGGAGTCGGTGGCTACACCTTC
CASSYGQGVGGYTF
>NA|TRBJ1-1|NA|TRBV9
TGTGCCAGCAGCGTATCACGGGATGAAGCTTTCTTT
CASSVSRDEAFF
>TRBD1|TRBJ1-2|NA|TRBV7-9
TGTGCCAGCAGCTCGATACAGGGGGGTGGCTATGGCTACACCTTC
CASSSIQGGGYGYTF
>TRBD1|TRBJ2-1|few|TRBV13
TGTGCCAGCAGCTTTAGGGACAGGGGATGGGATGAGCAGTTCTTC
CASSFRDRGWDEQFF
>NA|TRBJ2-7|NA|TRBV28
TGTGCCAGCAGTTACACTAGCTCCTACGAGCAGTACTTC
CASSYTSSYEQYF
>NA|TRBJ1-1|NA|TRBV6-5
TGTGCCAGCAGTGAGCAAAGGCCGGGTGAGGCTTTCTTT
CASSEQRPGEAFF
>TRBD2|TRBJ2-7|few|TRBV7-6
TGTGCCAGCAGCTTTCACCCTAGCGGGGGTCCCCTCACGGACTCCTACGAGCAGTACTTC
CASSFHPSGGPLTDSYEQYF
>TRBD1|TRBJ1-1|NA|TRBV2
TGTGCCAGCACCAGACAGGGAGGCACTGAAGCTTTCTTT
CASTRQGGTEAFF
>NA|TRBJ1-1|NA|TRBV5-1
TGCGCCAGCAGCCTGGAAGGGAGAAGGACTGAAGCTTTCTTT
CASSLEGRRTEAFF
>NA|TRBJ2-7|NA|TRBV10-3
TGTGCCATCAGTGATTCTTTTGCAGGGGTTACGGAGCAGTACTTC
CAISDSFAGVTEQYF
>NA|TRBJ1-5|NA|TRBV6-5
TGTGCCAACAGTTACGACAGCAATAGCAATCAGCCCCAGCATTTT
CANSYDSNSNQPQHF
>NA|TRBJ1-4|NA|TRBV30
TGTGCCTGGGGCAGGTCGTATGAAAAACTGTTTTTT
CAWGRSYEKLFF
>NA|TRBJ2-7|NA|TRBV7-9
TGTGCCAGCGGCTCAGGGTTAAGCGAGCAGTACTTC
CASGSGLSEQYF
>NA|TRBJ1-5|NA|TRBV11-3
NA
CASSFGPGQPQHF
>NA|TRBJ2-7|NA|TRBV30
TGTGCCTGGAGCCCGGGGTCGAAGAGCCAGTACTTC
CAWSPGSKSQYF
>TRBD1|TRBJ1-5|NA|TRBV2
TGTGCCAGCAGTGGGGACAGCATTCAGCCCCAGCATTTT
CASSGDSIQPQHF
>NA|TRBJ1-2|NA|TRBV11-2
TGTGCCAGCAGCTTAGACAGGGCCAGTGGCTACACCTTC
CASSLDRASGYTF
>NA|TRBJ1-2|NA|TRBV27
TGTGCCAGCAGTTTATACGGCGGTAAAGCTAACTATGGCTACACCTTC
CASSLYGGKANYGYTF
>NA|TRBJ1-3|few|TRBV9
TGTGCCAGCAGCTGGGCGGACTCCTCTGGAAACACCATATATTTT
CASSWADSSGNTIYF
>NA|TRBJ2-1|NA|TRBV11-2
TGTGCCAGCAGGGGGGGGCCGGATGAGCAGTTCTTC
CASRGGPDEQFF
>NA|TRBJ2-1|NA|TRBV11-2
TGTGCCAGCAGCTTAGGTCTTCGGGGAGGTGGGCAGTTCTTC
CASSLGLRGGGQFF
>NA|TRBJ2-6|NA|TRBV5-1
TGCGCCAGCAGCCCCCGGGGAGGGGCCAACGTCCTGACTTTC
CASSPRGGANVLTF
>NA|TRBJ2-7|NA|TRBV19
TGTGCCAGTAGTAAGGGACACAACCCTTCCTACGAGCAGTACTTC
CASSKGHNPSYEQYF
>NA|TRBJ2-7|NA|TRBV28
TGTGCCAGCGCAGGAATTTACAGCCCCTACGAGCAGTACTTC
CASAGIYSPYEQYF
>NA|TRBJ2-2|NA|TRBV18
TGTGCCAGCTCACCGCCTCAGGGGGGCACCGGGGAGCTGTTTTTT
CASSPPQGGTGELFF